This TCR beta chain came from a study of T cells in Graves' hyperthyroidism and ophthalmopathy. For ophthalmopathy patients, the Clinical Activity Score was at least 3 and the NOSPECS grade at least 4; duration was under 3 months. This clonotype was seen many times. Its antigen is not identified. RNA transcripts served as the template for amplifying TCR beta CDR3 regions. Primed by the HTBI set, a first-round RT-PCR was run on the TCR CDR3. TCRdb itself ran the multiplex PCR reads through MiXCR, one entry per CDR3 protein. The sample consists of about 380,000 distinct CDR3 sequences, roughly 15% of them appearing once. The CDR3 sequence is 14 residues long. Trimming took off 2 bases at V and 0 bases at J, with 8 bases between the two ends. Findings of the study overall: Within blood appeared most thyroid clonotypes that had expanded above 0.001.

The genes are TRBV12-3 or TRBV12-4 and TRBJ2-7; D remains ambiguous. The receptor comes from a young woman with Graves' ophthalmopathy. Material for sequencing was blood. CDR3 in amino acids: CASSLNRASYEQYF. Here the CDR3 DNA reads TGTGCCAGCAGTTTAAATAGGGCCTCCTACGAGCAGTACTTC.